This passage covers 12 T cell receptor beta chains from one sample sequenced in a study of cytomegalovirus exposure and HLA in healthy donors. PCR used 60 Vbeta primers and 13 Jbeta primers. TCRdb's copy holds only in-frame clones and misses some; the assay was immunoSEQ multiplex PCR. The data show about 170,000 clones, with around four fifths seen just once and approximately 13% held by the top ten. Sequencing was performed on PBMCs. The receptors were gathered from a woman in her 50s in good health and CMV-seropositive.

This chain connects TRBV5-1 to TRBJ2-3; 13 bases align to TRBD2. The V gene end was trimmed by 3 bases and the J gene end by 5 bases; junction bases not matched to a gene: 3. The germline gives CDR1 SGHRS, CDR2 YFSETQ. The length of the CDR3 is 15 residues. The CDR3 DNA follows: TGCGCCAGCAGCTACCGGACTAGCGGGGGAGATACGCAGTATTTT. Translating it yields CASSYRTSGGDTQYF.

The rearrangement uses TRBV27 and TRBJ2-5; maybe TRBD2 (7 bases). CDR1 is MNHEY, CDR2 SMNVEV, per germline (reference sequence). The CDR3 runs to 13 residues. The V end lost 5 bases, the J end lost 5 bases, and 12 bases lay between the germline ends. The CDR3 DNA sequence: TGTGCCAGCAGTCTCGGGGGGCCGGAGACCCAGTACTTC. It yields the protein CASSLGGPETQYF.

V is TRBV6-4 and J is TRBJ1-2, with D possibly being TRBD1 (6 bases). This CDR3 spans 13 amino acids. Germline CDR1 MRHNA, CDR2 SNTAGT. V was cut by 6 bases and J by 2 bases, with 10 bases left in between. CDR3 region: CASRDSPNYGYTF. The CDR3 DNA reads TGTGCCAGCAGGGACAGCCCCAACTATGGCTACACCTTC.

The chain has TRBV29-1 and TRBJ2-7; tentatively, D is TRBD1 (6 bases). The V end was cut by 3 bases, the J end by 3 bases, with 9 bases between. CDR3 length: 12 amino acids. CDR1 SQVTM and CDR2 ANQGSEA come from the germline V gene. CDR3 sequence: CSVEGAGYEQYF. The CDR3, as DNA: TGCAGCGTTGAGGGGGCTGGCTACGAGCAGTACTTC.

V is TRBV7-6 and J is TRBJ2-2; D unclear. Trimming removed 1 base from V and 1 base from J, with 13 bases in between. The germline V gene has CDR1 SGHVS and CDR2 FNYEAQ. The CDR3 sequence is 17 residues long. CDR3 bases: TGTGCCAGCAGCTTAGAGGCCCCCTCGGGGAACACCGGGGAGCTGTTTTTT. It is translated as CASSLEAPSGNTGELFF.

The V gene is TRBV2, the J gene TRBJ2-7; TRBD1 aligns across 7 bases. In germline, CDR1 is SNHLY, CDR2 FYNNEI. The CDR3 extends over 13 amino acids. Trimming removed 9 bases from V and 8 bases from J; junction bases left unmatched: 13. The CDR3 bases are TGTGCCAGTACACTGGGCAGGGGGTTTCAGCAGTACTTC. Encoded protein: CASTLGRGFQQYF.

The J gene is TRBJ1-3, the V gene TRBV9, with 7 bases aligning to TRBD1. With 0 bases clipped from V and 3 bases from J, the junction kept 6 bases outside the gene matches. The CDR3 runs to 16 residues. The germline gives CDR1 SGDLS, CDR2 YYNGEE. The CDR3 nucleotides are TGTGCCAGCAGCGTAGGAGACAGGGCGTTTGGAAACACCATATATTTT. Amino acids: CASSVGDRAFGNTIYF.

This clone appeared a single time. The chain combines TRBV11-2 with TRBJ2-5; 9 positions agree with TRBD2. V dropped 8 bases and J dropped 4; count of bases not matched to a gene: 14. Looked up from germline, CDR1 is SGHAT and CDR2 is FQNNGV. The CDR3 spans 16 residues. CDR3: CASAKGGGGAGETQYF. The CDR3 DNA reads TGTGCCAGCGCCAAGGGGGGCGGGGGGGCAGGAGAGACCCAGTACTTC.

The chain joins TRBV4-2 to TRBJ2-2; TRBD2 is a possible D gene (6 bases). Trimming took 0 bases from V and 5 from J, leaving 19 bases between them. Germline V gives CDR1 LGHNA, CDR2 YNFKEQ. The CDR3 is made up of 18 amino acids. The CDR3 protein is CASSQDRVIGGRTGELFF. The CDR3 DNA follows: TGTGCCAGCAGCCAAGATCGAGTTATCGGGGGACGGACCGGGGAGCTGTTTTTT.

The chain has TRBV6-5 and TRBJ2-5; TRBD1 matches 8 bases. This CDR3 is built from 15 residues. CDR1 MNHEY and CDR2 SVGAGI come from the germline V gene. J was trimmed by 7 bases and V by 5 bases; bases with no gene match: 12. The CDR3 DNA follows: TGTGCCAGCAGTAAACCAACTGGACAGGGCTCGACCCAGTACTTC. It encodes CASSKPTGQGSTQYF.

This chain joins TRBV4-2 and TRBJ1-1, with no clear D. CDR3 length: 14 residues. Looked up from germline, CDR1 is LGHNA and CDR2 is YNFKEQ. Trimming stripped 0 bases from V and 1 base from J, with 6 bases between. The CDR3 DNA follows: TGTGCCAGCAGCCAAGACCCAGGGAACACTGAAGCTTTCTTT. This translates into CASSQDPGNTEAFF.

The chain recombines TRBV6-1 with TRBJ1-5; D not certain. CDR1 is MNHNS, CDR2 SASEGT, per germline. The V and J ends lost 4 bases and 6 bases respectively, with 10 bases between them. The CDR3 is made up of 13 amino acids. CDR3 region: CASSGGDIQPQHF. The CDR3 coding sequence is TGTGCCAGCAGTGGCGGGGATATTCAGCCCCAGCATTTT.